This T cell receptor beta chain was recorded in a study of shared clonotypes between healthy human individuals. This clone was counted a few times. The CDR3 sequence is 19 residues long. Germline V lookup: CDR1 MDHEN, CDR2 SYDVKM. With 1 base clipped from V and 3 bases from J, the junction kept 16 bases outside the gene matches. Sequencing was performed with immunoSEQ multiplex PCR; in TCRdb, only in-frame clones are kept and a portion is missing. The sample contains some 500,000 clones, roughly 85% of which appear only once. This TCR was recovered from a woman aged 40 to 50 in good health. Some clones in this sample may be carry-over from other donors' samples. V is TRBV28 and J is TRBJ2-3, with 7 positions matching TRBD2. Sequencing was carried out using PBMCs. The CDR3 bases are TGTGCCAGCAGTTTATTGGGGGGGATGTGGCAGGGTGTGACAGATACGCAGTATTTT. Residues: CASSLLGGMWQGVTDTQYF.